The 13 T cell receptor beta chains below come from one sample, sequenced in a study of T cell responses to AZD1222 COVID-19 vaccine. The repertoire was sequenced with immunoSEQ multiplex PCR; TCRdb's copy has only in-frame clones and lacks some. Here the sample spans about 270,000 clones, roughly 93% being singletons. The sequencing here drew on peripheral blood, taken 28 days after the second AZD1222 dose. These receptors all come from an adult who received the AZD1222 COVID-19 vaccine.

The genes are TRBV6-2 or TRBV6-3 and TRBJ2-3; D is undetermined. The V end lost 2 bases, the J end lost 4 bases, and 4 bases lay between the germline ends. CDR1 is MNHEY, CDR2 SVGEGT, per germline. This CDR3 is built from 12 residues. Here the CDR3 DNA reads TGTGCCAGCAGTTACATCGCAGATACGCAGTATTTT. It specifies CASSYIADTQYF.

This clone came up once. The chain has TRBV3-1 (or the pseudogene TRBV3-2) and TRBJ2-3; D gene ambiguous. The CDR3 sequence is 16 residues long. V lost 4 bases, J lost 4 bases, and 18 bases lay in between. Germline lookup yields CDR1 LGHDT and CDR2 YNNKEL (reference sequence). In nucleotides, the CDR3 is TGTGCCAGCAGCCTATCAGAAGTCATCGGCTCAGATACGCAGTATTTT. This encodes CASSLSEVIGSDTQYF.

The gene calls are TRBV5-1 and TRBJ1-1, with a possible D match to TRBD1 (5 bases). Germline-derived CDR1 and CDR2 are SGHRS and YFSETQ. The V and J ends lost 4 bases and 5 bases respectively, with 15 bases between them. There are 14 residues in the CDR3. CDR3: CASSSGTPTTEAFF. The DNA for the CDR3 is TGCGCCAGCAGCAGTGGGACCCCCACGACTGAAGCTTTCTTT.

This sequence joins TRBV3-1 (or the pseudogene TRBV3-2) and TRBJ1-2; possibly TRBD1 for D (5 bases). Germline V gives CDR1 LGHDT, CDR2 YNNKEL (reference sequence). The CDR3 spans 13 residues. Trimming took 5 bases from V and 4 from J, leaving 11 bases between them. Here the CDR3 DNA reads TGTGCCAGCAGCTCGGGGGGGGTCTATGGCTACACCTTC. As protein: CASSSGGVYGYTF.

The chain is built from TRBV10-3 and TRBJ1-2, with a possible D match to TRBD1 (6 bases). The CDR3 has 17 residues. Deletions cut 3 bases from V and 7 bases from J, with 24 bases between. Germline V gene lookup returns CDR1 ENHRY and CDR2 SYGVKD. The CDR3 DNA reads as TGTGCCATCAGTGAACCTACCCCGGTGGCAGGGGTGAGTGGCTACACCTTC. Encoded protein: CAISEPTPVAGVSGYTF.

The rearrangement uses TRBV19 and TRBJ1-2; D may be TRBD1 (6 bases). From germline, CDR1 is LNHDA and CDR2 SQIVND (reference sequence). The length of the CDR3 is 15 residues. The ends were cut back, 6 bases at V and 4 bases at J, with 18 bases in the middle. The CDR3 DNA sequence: TGTGCCAGTAGGACAGGCGGAGTAGGGAGCTATGGCTACACCTTC. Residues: CASRTGGVGSYGYTF.

The CDR3 sequence is CATLPGPTHLGEAFF. Written as DNA, the CDR3 is TGTGCCACCCTCCCGGGGCCAACACACTTGGGAGAAGCTTTCTTT. The rearrangement uses TRBV6-5 and TRBJ1-1; tentative D call: TRBD1 (5 bases). The CDR3 contains 15 residues. Trimming removed 10 bases at V and 8 bases at J, with 26 bases between. Germline CDR1 is MNHEY and CDR2 is SVGAGI.

The CDR3 DNA follows: TGTGCCAGCAGCTTGAGGACAGGGGAAGGCTACACCTTC. The encoded protein is CASSLRTGEGYTF. The chain links TRBV7-3 to TRBJ1-2, with 9 bases matching TRBD1. After removal of 3 bases from V and 8 bases from J, the junction contained 4 bases not matched to a gene. CDR1 and CDR2 from the germline V gene are SGHTA and FQGTGA. CDR3 length: 13 amino acids.

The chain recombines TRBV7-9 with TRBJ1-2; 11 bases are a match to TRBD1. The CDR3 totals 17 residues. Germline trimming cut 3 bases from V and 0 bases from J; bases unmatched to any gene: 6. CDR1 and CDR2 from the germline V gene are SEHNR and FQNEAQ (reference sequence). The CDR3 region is CASSLAWDRGSNYGYTF. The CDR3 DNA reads TGTGCCAGCAGCTTGGCATGGGACAGGGGGTCTAACTATGGCTACACCTTC.

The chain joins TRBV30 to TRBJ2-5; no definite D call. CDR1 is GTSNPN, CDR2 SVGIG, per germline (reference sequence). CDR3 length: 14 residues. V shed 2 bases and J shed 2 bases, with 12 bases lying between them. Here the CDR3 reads CAWSTLSMQETQYF. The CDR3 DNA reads TGTGCCTGGAGTACCCTTAGTATGCAAGAGACCCAGTACTTC.

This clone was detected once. CDR3 in amino acids: CASSSGTGGTEAFF. The CDR3 nucleotides read TGCGCCAGCAGCTCCGGGACAGGGGGCACTGAAGCTTTCTTT. The chain joins TRBV5-1 to TRBJ1-1; 11 nucleotides align to TRBD1. Germline CDR1 SGHRS, CDR2 YFSETQ. The trim removed 3 bases at V and 4 bases at J, leaving 2 bases unmatched. This CDR3 has 14 amino acids.

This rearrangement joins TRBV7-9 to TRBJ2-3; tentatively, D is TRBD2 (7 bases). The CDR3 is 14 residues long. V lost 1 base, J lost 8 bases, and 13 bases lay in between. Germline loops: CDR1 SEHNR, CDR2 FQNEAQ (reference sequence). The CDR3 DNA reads TGTGCCAGCAGCTTAGAAGGGGGGGCGCGTACGCAGTATTTT. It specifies CASSLEGGARTQYF.

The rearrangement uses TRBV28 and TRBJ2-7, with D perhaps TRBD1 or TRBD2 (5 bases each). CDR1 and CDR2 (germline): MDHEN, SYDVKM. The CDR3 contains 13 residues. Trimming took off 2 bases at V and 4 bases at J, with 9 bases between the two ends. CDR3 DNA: TGTGCCAGCAGTTTAGGGACGCCGTACGAGCAGTACTTC. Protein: CASSLGTPYEQYF.